The rows below give T cell receptor beta chains drawn from one sample of a study of blood T cell repertoires in COVID-19. The data were produced by immunoSEQ multiplex PCR, yet TCRdb's version contains in-frame clones alone and is incomplete. The data show around 150,000 clones, about 86% seen once. Sequencing was performed on PBMCs or T cells enriched from blood (not recorded which). Every receptor here comes from a man aged 50 to 59 who had recovered from COVID-19. Each CDR3 is given with its conserved first and last residue. D genes are given only for firm matches. The listing skips clone size in some rows; elsewhere it reads once, few, many or a size class.

d_call j_call clone_size v_call cdr3_nt cdr3_aa
TRBD1 TRBJ1-2 once TRBV7-2 TGTGCCAGCAGCTTAGAGAGGACAGGGGGCTCTAGTGGCTACACCTTC CASSLERTGGSSGYTF
- TRBJ2-2 - TRBV9 TGTGCCAGCAGCGTAGTTGCAGGGTTCAACACCGGGGAGCTGTTTTTT CASSVVAGFNTGELFF
- TRBJ1-6 - TRBV1 TGCACCAGCAGCCAGGACAGGGCTGATAATTCACCCCTCCACTTT CTSSQDRADNSPLHF
- TRBJ2-7 - TRBV5-5 TGTGCCAGCAGCTTGGCCCCTCTTTCTGAGCAGTACTTC CASSLAPLSEQYF
- TRBJ1-3 - TRBV7-6 TGTGCCAGCAGCCGCTCGGCTAGCTCTGGAAACACCATATATTTT CASSRSASSGNTIYF
- TRBJ1-5 once TRBV19 TGTGCCAGTAGTATAGACGGTTGGGGTGCGGGGCAGCCCCAGCATTTT CASSIDGWGAGQPQHF
TRBD2 TRBJ2-2 - TRBV9 TGTGCCAGCAGCCCTCGCGGCGCGGGGGGGTTTTTCCCCGGGGAGCTGTTTTTT CASSPRGAGGFFPGELFF
TRBD1 TRBJ2-7 few TRBV6-5 TGTGCCAGCAGCGACTTCACAGGGGCGCGGGAGCAGTACTTC CASSDFTGAREQYF
- TRBJ1-1 once TRBV5-6 TGTGCCAGCAGCGAGTTAAGCACTGAAGCTTTCTTT CASSELSTEAFF
- TRBJ2-7 - TRBV5-1 TGCGCCAGCAGCTTCCCAGGGATATACGAGCAGTACTTC CASSFPGIYEQYF
TRBD1 TRBJ1-5 - TRBV27 TGTGCCAGCAGTTTGTACAGGGGGCATCAGCCCCAGCATTTT CASSLYRGHQPQHF
TRBD2 TRBJ2-3 once TRBV7-3 TGTGCCAGCAGCTCCTTAGCGGGGCGGACAGATACGCAGTATTTT CASSSLAGRTDTQYF
TRBD1 TRBJ1-6 many TRBV7-2 TGTGCCAGCAGCACGGAAGGACAGGGAAATTCACCCCTCCACTTT CASSTEGQGNSPLHF
- TRBJ1-2 - TRBV5-6 TGTGCCAGCAGCTCCTACAGGGTTGGCTACACCTTC CASSSYRVGYTF
TRBD1 TRBJ2-4 - TRBV7-2 TGTGCCAGCAGCCCTGCGACAGGGGGCGCGTCCAAAAACATTCAGTACTTC CASSPATGGASKNIQYF
- TRBJ1-1 - TRBV2 TGTGCCAGCAGTGAAGAGGCAGGCACTGAAGCTTTCTTT CASSEEAGTEAFF
TRBD1 TRBJ1-1 - TRBV18 TGTGCCAGCTCACCTCAGGGGGTTGGCACTGAAGCTTTCTTT CASSPQGVGTEAFF
TRBD1 TRBJ1-4 - TRBV19 TGTGCCAGTAGGCCACAGGGGGCCGGGCGGGAAAAACTGTTTTTT CASRPQGAGREKLFF
- TRBJ1-2 medium-sized TRBV29-1 TGCAGCGTTGGAGGGGGTTTTACCTATGGCTACACCTTC CSVGGGFTYGYTF
TRBD1 TRBJ2-7 - TRBV7-9 TGTGCCAGCAGCATCTTCATGGGACAGGGGGATGGCGAGCAGTACTTC CASSIFMGQGDGEQYF
- TRBJ1-2 many TRBV18 TGTGCCAGCTCACCAAGGCAGGAAAGCTATGGCTACACCTTC CASSPRQESYGYTF
TRBD2 TRBJ2-5 - TRBV2 TGTGCCAGCAGTGGGAAGATAGCGGGGGGATTAGAGACCCAGTACTTC CASSGKIAGGLETQYF
TRBD1 TRBJ2-1 few TRBV2 TGTGCCAGCAGTGACCCAGGGGGAGTCTACAATGAGCAGTTCTTC CASSDPGGVYNEQFF
- TRBJ1-2 - TRBV11-2 TGTGCCAGCAGCCCACAGGGTTACGGCTATGGCTACACCTTC CASSPQGYGYGYTF
TRBD2 TRBJ2-3 - TRBV24-1 TGTGCCAGACCGGGGTCCAGCGGGGGTACAGATACGCAGTATTTT CARPGSSGGTDTQYF
- TRBJ2-1 once TRBV5-8 TGTGCCAGCAGCTTGGGGGACATCTCCTACAATGAGCAGTTCTTC CASSLGDISYNEQFF